The rows below give T cell receptor beta chains drawn from one sample of a study of blood T cell repertoires in COVID-19. Profiled with immunoSEQ multiplex PCR; TCRdb holds only in-frame clones, not every one. The sample records hundreds of thousands of clones, about nine tenths being singletons. The sequenced sample was PBMCs or T cells enriched from blood (not recorded which). All receptors derive from a woman aged 18-35 years who had recovered from COVID-19. CDR3s include the opening cysteine and the closing phenylalanine or tryptophan. D genes are given only for firm matches. Part of the rows lack a size; the others show once, few, many or a class for expanded clones.

>-|TRBV11-2|-|TRBJ1-2
CASSLSHNYGYTF
TGTGCCAGCAGCTTAAGCCATAACTATGGCTACACCTTC
>-|TRBV19|TRBD2|TRBJ2-1
CASSMREGPYNEQFF
TGTGCCAGTAGTATGCGGGAGGGGCCCTACAATGAGCAGTTCTTC
>many|TRBV27|-|TRBJ2-1
CASSDRPYNEQFF
TGTGCCAGTTCCGACAGACCCTACAATGAGCAGTTCTTC
>-|TRBV7-9|-|TRBJ2-2
CASSFLYTGELFF
TGTGCCAGCAGCTTCCTTTACACCGGGGAGCTGTTTTTT
>once|TRBV11-3|-|TRBJ2-1
CASSLANIDEQFF
TGTGCCAGCAGCTTAGCCAACATTGATGAGCAGTTCTTC
>-|TRBV19|-|TRBJ1-1
CASSINQVAEAFF
TGTGCCAGTAGTATAAACCAGGTCGCTGAAGCTTTCTTT
>-|TRBV6-5|TRBD2|TRBJ2-7
CASKPGLAAYEQYF
TGTGCCAGTAAGCCGGGACTAGCGGCCTACGAGCAGTACTTC
>-|TRBV7-9|-|TRBJ1-2
CASSQTTNYGYTF
TGTGCCAGCAGCCAGACAACTAACTATGGCTACACCTTC
>-|TRBV7-2|-|TRBJ2-3
CASSLAGGGHTQYF
TGTGCCAGCAGCTTAGCGGGGGGAGGTCATACGCAGTATTTT
>-|TRBV29-1|-|TRBJ2-5
CSVGNRAAQYF
TGCAGCGTCGGGAACCGGGCGGCCCAGTACTTC
>-|TRBV5-6|-|TRBJ1-5
CASSLDRVQPQHF
TGTGCCAGCAGCTTGGACAGGGTTCAGCCCCAGCATTTT
>-|TRBV24-1|-|TRBJ1-5
CATSDRINQPQHF
TGTGCCACCAGTGACAGAATCAATCAGCCCCAGCATTTT
>-|TRBV18|-|TRBJ1-6
CASSPGGADSPLHF
TGTGCCAGCTCACCTGGGGGGGCGGACTCACCCCTCCACTTT
>-|TRBV24-1|TRBD2|TRBJ2-7
CATSDGGLAGGSSYEQYF
TGTGCCACCAGTGATGGCGGACTAGCGGGAGGCTCCTCCTACGAGCAGTACTTC
>-|TRBV18|-|TRBJ1-1
CASSPVRLGDTEAFF
TGTGCCAGCTCACCAGTCAGATTAGGGGACACTGAAGCTTTCTTT
>-|TRBV4-2|-|TRBJ2-6
CASSPMRSSGANVLTF
TGTGCCAGCAGCCCGATGCGGAGCTCTGGGGCCAACGTCCTGACTTTC
>once|TRBV30|-|TRBJ2-1
CAWSLKGLAEQFF
TGTGCCTGGAGTCTCAAGGGGCTGGCTGAGCAGTTCTTC
>-|TRBV27|-|TRBJ1-2
CASSPSGGVFSVNYGYTF
TGTGCCAGCAGTCCTTCCGGAGGCGTTTTTTCCGTTAACTATGGCTACACCTTC
>few|TRBV7-9|TRBD1|TRBJ2-5
CASSLTGGSSETQYF
TGTGCCAGCAGCTTAACAGGGGGCTCGTCAGAGACCCAGTACTTC
>-|TRBV19|TRBD1|TRBJ1-4
CASSPRRGDEKLFF
TGTGCCAGTAGTCCGCGCAGGGGGGATGAAAAACTGTTTTTT
>-|TRBV18|TRBD1|TRBJ2-2
CASSPLGQTGELFF
TGTGCCAGCTCACCGTTGGGACAGACCGGGGAGCTGTTTTTT
>-|TRBV5-8|TRBD1|TRBJ1-2
CASSYGQETYGYTF
TGTGCCAGCAGCTATGGACAGGAAACCTATGGCTACACCTTC
>-|TRBV7-2|-|TRBJ2-7
CASSLGAGRSYEQYF
TGTGCCAGCAGCTTAGGAGCAGGGAGGTCCTACGAGCAGTACTTC
>-|TRBV7-2|TRBD2|TRBJ2-7
CASSRGLAETYEQYF
TGTGCCAGCAGCCGCGGACTAGCGGAAACCTACGAGCAGTACTTC
>-|TRBV9|TRBD2|TRBJ2-1
CASSVGGRGSNEQFF
TGTGCCAGCAGCGTCGGCGGGAGGGGATCCAATGAGCAGTTCTTC
>-|TRBV25-1|TRBD1|TRBJ1-1
CASSGGGTGSWRTEAFF
TGTGCCAGCAGTGGGGGAGGGACAGGGAGTTGGCGCACTGAAGCTTTCTTT
>-|TRBV7-9|TRBD1|TRBJ1-1
CASSPRQGGTEAFF
TGTGCCAGCAGCCCCAGACAGGGCGGCACTGAAGCTTTCTTT
>-|TRBV12-3/TRBV12-4|-|TRBJ2-7
CASSLSGSYEQYF
TGTGCCAGCAGTTTATCGGGCTCCTACGAGCAGTACTTC
>-|TRBV3-1/TRBV3-2|-|TRBJ1-1
CASSQETGYDTEAFF
TGTGCCAGCAGCCAAGAGACAGGCTACGACACTGAAGCTTTCTTT
>once|TRBV6-6|-|TRBJ1-3
CASSYDSSGNTIYF
TGTGCCAGCAGTTACGACAGCTCTGGAAACACCATATATTTT
>-|TRBV3-1/TRBV3-2|-|TRBJ2-2
CASSQRPVQGGGELFF
TGTGCCAGCAGCCAAAGGCCCGTTCAGGGGGGCGGGGAGCTGTTTTTT
>few|TRBV28|TRBD1|TRBJ1-5
CASSSRTGNQPQHF
TGTGCCAGCAGTTCGAGGACAGGGAACCAGCCCCAGCATTTT
>-|TRBV6-4|-|TRBJ1-5
CASSWEFSNQPQHF
TGTGCCAGCAGTTGGGAGTTTAGCAATCAGCCCCAGCATTTT
>-|TRBV6-6|TRBD1|TRBJ1-2
CASSYTGGVDGYTF
TGTGCCAGCAGTTACACAGGGGGAGTCGATGGCTACACCTTC
>-|TRBV27|TRBD1|TRBJ2-5
CASSSQDRGETQYF
TGTGCCAGCAGTTCCCAGGACAGGGGAGAGACCCAGTACTTC
>-|TRBV4-2|-|TRBJ2-1
CASSQEESGDIGNHNEQFF
TGTGCCAGCAGCCAAGAGGAAAGTGGGGACATAGGTAACCACAATGAGCAGTTCTTC
>-|TRBV12-3/TRBV12-4|-|TRBJ1-2
CASSLDSIHGYTF
TGTGCCAGCAGTTTAGATTCCATCCATGGCTACACCTTC
>once|TRBV28|TRBD1|TRBJ2-1
CASTITGVREQFF
TGTGCCAGCACTATCACAGGGGTCCGTGAGCAGTTCTTC
>once|TRBV7-3|TRBD1|TRBJ1-2
CASSFRTGPHYGYTF
TGTGCCAGCAGCTTCAGGACAGGCCCCCACTATGGCTACACCTTC
>-|TRBV27|-|TRBJ1-2
CASSPSWADNYGYTF
TGTGCCAGCAGTCCTAGCTGGGCGGACAACTATGGCTACACCTTC
>-|TRBV11-1|TRBD1|TRBJ2-7
CASSPRQGSYEQYF
TGTGCCAGCAGTCCACGACAGGGTTCCTACGAGCAGTACTTC
>-|TRBV7-3|-|TRBJ2-5
CASSPGGGIVETQYF
TGTGCCAGCAGCCCCGGAGGAGGGATTGTGGAGACCCAGTACTTC
>-|TRBV24-1|TRBD2|TRBJ2-7
CATSDPRLAGGNRYF
TGTGCCACCAGTGATCCAAGACTAGCGGGAGGTAACCGGTACTTC
>-|TRBV11-2|-|TRBJ1-6
CASSLGRAQGGSPLHF
TGTGCCAGCAGCTTAGGGCGCGCCCAGGGCGGTTCACCCCTCCACTTT
>once|TRBV5-1|TRBD1|TRBJ1-3
CASSSTSGTGALSGNTIYF
TGCGCCAGCAGCTCCACTTCCGGGACAGGGGCCCTCTCTGGAAACACCATATATTTT
>-|TRBV18|-|TRBJ1-4
CASSPPAQGIGKLFF
TGTGCCAGCTCACCACCTGCGCAGGGAATAGGAAAACTGTTTTTT
>-|TRBV5-4|-|TRBJ1-2
CASSSNNEGYGYTF
TGTGCCAGCAGCTCTAATAACGAGGGCTATGGCTACACCTTC
>-|TRBV19|TRBD1|TRBJ1-2
CASRIEGTGHGYTF
TGTGCCAGTAGAATCGAGGGGACAGGGCATGGCTACACCTTC